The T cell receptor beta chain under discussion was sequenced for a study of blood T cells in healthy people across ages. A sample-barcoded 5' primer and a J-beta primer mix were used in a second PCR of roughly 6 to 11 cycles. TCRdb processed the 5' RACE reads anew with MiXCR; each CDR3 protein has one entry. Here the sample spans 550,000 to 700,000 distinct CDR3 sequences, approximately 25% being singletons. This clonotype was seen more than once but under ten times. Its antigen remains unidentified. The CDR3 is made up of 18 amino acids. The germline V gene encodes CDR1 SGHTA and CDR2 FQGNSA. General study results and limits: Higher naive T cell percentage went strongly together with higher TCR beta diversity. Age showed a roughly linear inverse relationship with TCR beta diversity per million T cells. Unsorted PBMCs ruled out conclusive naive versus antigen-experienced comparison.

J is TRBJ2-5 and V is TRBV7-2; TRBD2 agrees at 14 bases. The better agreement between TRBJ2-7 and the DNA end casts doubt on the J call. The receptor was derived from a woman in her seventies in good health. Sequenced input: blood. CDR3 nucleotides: TGTGCCAGCAGCCGACTAGCGGGGGGGATGTCCTTCTCCTACGAGCAGTACTTC. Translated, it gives CASSRLAGGMSFSYEQYF.